Listed below are T cell receptor beta chains from one sample, sequenced in a study of response to subunit inactivated influenza vaccine. MiXCR was run by TCRdb on the RT-PCR reads, yielding one entry per CDR3 protein. The profile shows 500,000 to 600,000 distinct CDR3 sequences, around 11% of them singletons. The same sample was also used in a study of T cells expressing NK-cell markers.

Here the sequenced sample was PBMCs from blood, taken on the day of vaccination. The receptors stem from a man aged 45 to 65 who received an inactivated influenza vaccine. CDR3s include the opening cysteine and the closing phenylalanine or tryptophan. A D gene is named only where the DNA matches it firmly. Clone size is shown for a subset of rows, as once, few, many or a class of expanded clone.

CDR3 DNA,CDR3 protein,V gene,J gene,D gene,clone size
TGCAGCGTTGGGGCAGGGTCGGCTGAAGCTTTCTTT,CSVGAGSAEAFF,TRBV29-1,TRBJ1-1,-,-
TGTGCCACCAGTGAAAGGAGTAGCGACTACAATGAGCAGTTCTTC,CATSERSSDYNEQFF,TRBV24-1,TRBJ2-1,-,-
TGTGCCAGCATCCCGGGAATCACGGATCAGCCCCAGCATTTT,CASIPGITDQPQHF,TRBV28,TRBJ1-5,-,few
TGTGCCAGTAGGGACAGGGACTTCAACACTGAAGCTTTCTTT,CASRDRDFNTEAFF,TRBV19,TRBJ1-1,TRBD1,-
TGTGCCAGCACTAAGGGTACCGAGGAAACAGATACGCAGTATTTT,CASTKGTEETDTQYF,TRBV6-1,TRBJ2-3,-,-
TGTGCCAGCAGATCTAGCGGGAGTCGCCCCGGGGAGCTGTTTTTT,CASRSSGSRPGELFF,TRBV6-1,TRBJ2-2,TRBD2,once
TGTGCCAGCAGTTTAGGGGTTTTAGAGACCCAGTACTTC,CASSLGVLETQYF,TRBV12-3/TRBV12-4,TRBJ2-5,-,-
TGTGCCAGCAGTCAAGGACTAGCCCCAGATACGCAGTATTTT,CASSQGLAPDTQYF,TRBV7-9,TRBJ2-3,TRBD2,-
TGTGCCAGCAGTTGGACAGGGTCTATAGATACGCAGTATTTT,CASSWTGSIDTQYF,TRBV12-3/TRBV12-4,TRBJ2-3,TRBD1,-
TGCGCCAGCAGCGTGGGGGCGCGGGAGACCCAGTACTTC,CASSVGARETQYF,TRBV5-1,TRBJ2-5,-,many
TGCGCCAGCAGCCAAGAGCATTCAGGGTGGGAGACCCAGTACTTC,CASSQEHSGWETQYF,TRBV4-3,TRBJ2-5,-,-
TGCGCCAGCAGCTTGTCTGGTGGCCTCGCGATGAACACTGAAGCTTTCTTT,CASSLSGGLAMNTEAFF,TRBV5-1,TRBJ1-1,-,-
TGTGCCGTCAAACTAGCGGGGGGGCGAGATACGCAGTATTTT,CAVKLAGGRDTQYF,TRBV10-3,TRBJ2-3,TRBD2,few
TGTGCCAGCAGCCTACGTCCGGGACTAGCGGGAGGGCCAAGTGAGCAGTTCTTC,CASSLRPGLAGGPSEQFF,TRBV14,TRBJ2-1,TRBD2,-
TGTGCCAGCAGTTTAGGACTTCCTACCTCCTACAATGAGCAGTTCTTC,CASSLGLPTSYNEQFF,TRBV12-3/TRBV12-4,TRBJ2-1,-,-
TGTGCCAGCAGCTTAGGACAGTCGGAGACCCAGTACTTC,CASSLGQSETQYF,TRBV7-2,TRBJ2-5,-,many
TGTGCCAGCAGTCGGGACGCTCGGGGGTACAATGAGCAGTTCTTC,CASSRDARGYNEQFF,TRBV7-2,TRBJ2-1,-,few
TGTGCCAGCAGTGACAGGGGGCGAACCACAGATACGCAGTATTTT,CASSDRGRTTDTQYF,TRBV2,TRBJ2-3,TRBD1,-
TGTGCCAGCAGGGGGTCCTTCGACGGGACAGGGGGCTTTTTTGGCTACACCTTC,CASRGSFDGTGGFFGYTF,TRBV2,TRBJ1-2,TRBD1,few
TGTGCCACTACCGCGGGTAGGTGGAACAATGAGCAGTTCTTC,CATTAGRWNNEQFF,TRBV19,TRBJ2-1,-,-
TGCAGTGCTAGCGAGCTCACCCCGGCCTCCTACAATGAGCAGTTCTTC,CSASELTPASYNEQFF,TRBV20-1,TRBJ2-1,-,many
TGCAGTGCTAGAGGGGTGGGTGGAGAGACCCAGTACTTC,CSARGVGGETQYF,TRBV20-1,TRBJ2-5,-,-
TGTGCCAGCAGCCCGGAAAAGTTAGCGGGAGCGAACTACGAGCAGTACTTC,CASSPEKLAGANYEQYF,TRBV3-1,TRBJ2-7,TRBD2,few
TGCAGTGCTAGGACAGGGGGGGCCGGGGAGCTGTTTTTT,CSARTGGAGELFF,TRBV20-1,TRBJ2-2,TRBD1,-
TGTGCCAGCCGGGATTCAGGAAACACCATATATTTT,CASRDSGNTIYF,TRBV10-3,TRBJ1-3,-,many
TGTGCCACCAGCAGCGACTACGCTAGCGGGGGTTACGAGCAGTACTTC,CATSSDYASGGYEQYF,TRBV15,TRBJ2-7,TRBD2,-
TGTGCCAGCAGCATCCCAGGGGGAGGTGAGCAGTACTTC,CASSIPGGGEQYF,TRBV7-9,TRBJ2-7,-,few
TGCGCCAGCAGCCAAGACAGGGGCGATGAGCAGTTCTTC,CASSQDRGDEQFF,TRBV4-1,TRBJ2-1,-,few
TGTGCCAGCAGCTTCGCACCCCCAGCGGGAGGAACAGATACGCAGTATTTT,CASSFAPPAGGTDTQYF,TRBV11-2,TRBJ2-3,TRBD2,few
TGTGCCAGCAGCCCAGGGACAGGGGTCGTCTACGAGCAGTACTTC,CASSPGTGVVYEQYF,TRBV4-2,TRBJ2-7,TRBD1,-
TGCGCCAGCAGCTTGGATGCAGGCCACCAAGAGACCCAGTACTTC,CASSLDAGHQETQYF,TRBV5-1,TRBJ2-5,-,many
TGTGCCAGCAGTTTATTACCGGACCCCAATTCACCCCTCCACTTT,CASSLLPDPNSPLHF,TRBV28,TRBJ1-6,-,-
TGTGCCAGCAGCCGCACTAGCGGGGGGGCTGTAGAGACCCAGTACTTC,CASSRTSGGAVETQYF,TRBV3-1,TRBJ2-5,TRBD2,-
TGTGCCAGCGGGGGACAGCAACGCAATCAGCCCCAGCATTTT,CASGGQQRNQPQHF,TRBV6-2/TRBV6-3,TRBJ1-5,TRBD1,few
TGTGCCATCAGTGAGTCCGCGCGGGGGCGGGAGCAGTACTTC,CAISESARGREQYF,TRBV10-3,TRBJ2-7,-,-
TGCGCCAGCAGCTTGGCGGCAGATACGCAGTATTTT,CASSLAADTQYF,TRBV5-1,TRBJ2-3,-,many
TGCAGTTCTAAAGTCCCGGGGGCGCACGACGAGCAGTACTTC,CSSKVPGAHDEQYF,TRBV20-1,TRBJ2-7,-,-
TGTGCCACCAGCAGAGGAGGAGGGGAGCTAGCCCAGTACTTC,CATSRGGGELAQYF,TRBV15,TRBJ2-5,-,few
TGCAGTGCTAGAGCTGGGCAGGGACACCGGAACACTGAAGCTTTCTTT,CSARAGQGHRNTEAFF,TRBV20-1,TRBJ1-1,-,few
TGCAGTGCCGGGGACGGACAGGGAATTGAGCAGTTCTTC,CSAGDGQGIEQFF,TRBV20-1,TRBJ2-1,TRBD1,few
TGCGCCAGCAGTTTTGGGACTTTAGATACGCAGTATTTT,CASSFGTLDTQYF,TRBV10-2,TRBJ2-3,-,many
TGCGCCAGCACCCCGACAGGGACCTACGAGCAGTACTTC,CASTPTGTYEQYF,TRBV5-1,TRBJ2-7,TRBD1,-
TGCGCCAGCAGCTTGGGCAGATACCTCCAAGAGACCCAGTACTTC,CASSLGRYLQETQYF,TRBV5-1,TRBJ2-5,-,few
TGTGCCAGCAGCTCCGGGACAGGGTTCTACGAGCAGTACTTC,CASSSGTGFYEQYF,TRBV5-4,TRBJ2-7,TRBD1,many
TGTGCCAGCAGTTTAGCGCAAAGACTAGCGGGCACCGGGGAGCTGTTTTTT,CASSLAQRLAGTGELFF,TRBV12-3/TRBV12-4,TRBJ2-2,TRBD2,many